The present T cell receptor (beta chain) was sequenced within a study of CD4+ T cells in melanoma (dated by TCRdb to between 2020 and 2023). Looking at the study overall: The study examined neoantigen-specific CD4+ T cells in human melanoma. Study-wide findings and limitations: Diverse differentiation states were reported to be shown by neoantigen-specific CD4+ T cells in melanoma. Neoantigen-specific CD4+ T cells were reported to be correlated with the function of CD8+ T cells, macrophages and B cells.

As to this clone: Its antigen is currently not known. No qualities accompany the bases; no much larger clone lies one base away.

The donors were people with melanoma. CDR1 MNHNS and CDR2 SASEGT were looked up in the germline V gene. The V and J ends are trimmed by 1 base and 9 bases, leaving 9 bases between them. From the cysteine up to the phenylalanine, the CDR3 has a length of 12 residues. The read is trimmed to its CDR3 DNA, 36 bases read in frame from base 1. The library was made by the immunoSEQ multiplex PCR assay. TCRdb's version of the immuneACCESS table is confined to in-frame rearrangements and falls short of the full clone set. An unresolved V gene accounts for under half of the shortfall where checked; the remainder is of unknown origin. The sample table holds about 140,000 clones, of which over 90% were seen once. The ten biggest clones cover roughly 1.4% of the sample.

This clonotype was obtained from a human donor with melanoma. The chain couples TRBV6-1 to TRBJ1-1, with no confident D gene call. At the DNA level, the sequence is TGTGCCAGCAGTGAAGATTGGGGAAAAGCTTTCTTT. Translated, it gives CASSEDWGKAFF.